The count of the clone carrying this TCR beta chain is one. Its specificity is not known. 60 Vbeta and 13 Jbeta primers were used in PCR. Only in-frame clones appear in the TCRdb table, and some are missing; sequencing was by immunoSEQ multiplex PCR. This sample has about 100,000 clones, with approximately 77% found just once. These data come from a study of cytomegalovirus exposure and HLA in healthy donors. About the research overall: One earlier analysis, a look at roughly 170 million T cells, found roughly 110 million unique TCR beta sequences. Study-wide points: For most subjects, TCR beta sequences were reported to predict HLA-A and HLA-B alleles with accuracy.

Trimming at V came to 6 bases and at J to 0 bases, leaving 4 bases not matched to a gene. The germline V gene encodes CDR1 KGHSH and CDR2 LQKENI. The CDR3 totals 16 residues. The J gene is TRBJ1-4, the V gene TRBV18, with 10 nucleotides matching TRBD1. This receptor was obtained from a male donor in good health and CMV-seropositive. The sequenced sample consisted of PBMCs. The CDR3 coding sequence is TGTGCCAGCTCGTGGGGACAGGGGTCAACTAATGAAAAACTGTTTTTT. As protein: CASSWGQGSTNEKLFF.